This is a list of T cell receptor beta chains from one sample in a study of blood T cell repertoires in COVID-19. This table comes from immunoSEQ multiplex PCR, and its TCRdb copy is limited to in-frame clones, with some not included. The sample yields some 330,000 clones, more than 75% seen once. The sequencing input was PBMCs or T cells enriched from blood (not recorded which). Source of these receptors: a man aged 35 to 55 in a cohort exposed to, infected with or recovered from COVID-19 (not recorded which). Both conserved end residues are part of each CDR3. Fields, in order: CDR3 DNA, CDR3 protein, J gene, D gene, clone size, V gene. The D gene is left open where the match is weak. Clone size is not always given. Where it is, it says once, few, many or a class for expanded clones.

CDR3 DNA: TGTGCCAGCGCCCTAGCGGGAGGGCCTAGTAACGAGCAGTACTTC
CDR3 protein: CASALAGGPSNEQYF
J gene: TRBJ2-7
D gene: TRBD2
clone size: NA
V gene: TRBV7-3

CDR3 DNA: TGCAGTGCTAGTGGGACAGTCAATCAGCCCCAGCATTTT
CDR3 protein: CSASGTVNQPQHF
J gene: TRBJ1-5
D gene: TRBD1
clone size: NA
V gene: TRBV20-1

CDR3 DNA: TGTGCCAAAACAGGTATAGCCTACGAGCAGTACTTC
CDR3 protein: CAKTGIAYEQYF
J gene: TRBJ2-7
D gene: NA
clone size: NA
V gene: TRBV6-5

CDR3 DNA: TGCAGCGCTGGGCGGGGGATGGAGACCCAGTACTTC
CDR3 protein: CSAGRGMETQYF
J gene: TRBJ2-5
D gene: TRBD2
clone size: NA
V gene: TRBV29-1

CDR3 DNA: TGTGCCAGCAGCTTGTACACGTCTAATGAAAAACTGTTTTTT
CDR3 protein: CASSLYTSNEKLFF
J gene: TRBJ1-4
D gene: NA
clone size: NA
V gene: TRBV7-2

CDR3 DNA: TGTGCCAGCAGCTACTCCGGGACTAGCGGAAAGAATGAGCAGTTCTTC
CDR3 protein: CASSYSGTSGKNEQFF
J gene: TRBJ2-1
D gene: TRBD2
clone size: NA
V gene: TRBV11-2

CDR3 DNA: TGCGCCAGCAGCTTGTCGGGGGACTATGGCTACACCTTC
CDR3 protein: CASSLSGDYGYTF
J gene: TRBJ1-2
D gene: NA
clone size: NA
V gene: TRBV5-1

CDR3 DNA: TGTGCCAGCTCACAGGACAGGGGGGATGAGCAGTTCTTC
CDR3 protein: CASSQDRGDEQFF
J gene: TRBJ2-1
D gene: TRBD1
clone size: NA
V gene: TRBV18

CDR3 DNA: TGTGCCAGCAGCTCCACTAGGACGAGCACAGATACGCAGTATTTT
CDR3 protein: CASSSTRTSTDTQYF
J gene: TRBJ2-3
D gene: NA
clone size: NA
V gene: TRBV11-2

CDR3 DNA: TGTGCTAGTGGTCGGGGACAGAGGGAGACCCAGTACTTC
CDR3 protein: CASGRGQRETQYF
J gene: TRBJ2-5
D gene: TRBD1
clone size: NA
V gene: TRBV12-5

CDR3 DNA: TGTGCCAGCTCAAGACAGGGCAATCAGCCCCAGCATTTT
CDR3 protein: CASSRQGNQPQHF
J gene: TRBJ1-5
D gene: NA
clone size: few
V gene: TRBV18

CDR3 DNA: TGTGCCAGCAGTGACTTTGCGGGACTTCACAATGAGCAGTTCTTC
CDR3 protein: CASSDFAGLHNEQFF
J gene: TRBJ2-1
D gene: NA
clone size: NA
V gene: TRBV6-4

CDR3 DNA: TGTGCCAGCAGCAAGCAGGGGGGAGTGCGTAATTCACCCCTCCACTTT
CDR3 protein: CASSKQGGVRNSPLHF
J gene: TRBJ1-6
D gene: TRBD1
clone size: few
V gene: TRBV5-8

CDR3 DNA: TGTGCCAGCTCACCCCCGGGACAGCTTTATGGCTACACCTTC
CDR3 protein: CASSPPGQLYGYTF
J gene: TRBJ1-2
D gene: TRBD1
clone size: NA
V gene: TRBV18

CDR3 DNA: TGTGCCAGCAGTGAAAGGGAGAAAAATTCACCCCTCCACTTT
CDR3 protein: CASSEREKNSPLHF
J gene: TRBJ1-6
D gene: NA
clone size: NA
V gene: TRBV2

CDR3 DNA: TGTGCCAGCAGCTTGGTTAGCGGGGGAACTAGCACAGATACGCAGTATTTT
CDR3 protein: CASSLVSGGTSTDTQYF
J gene: TRBJ2-3
D gene: TRBD2
clone size: NA
V gene: TRBV7-6

CDR3 DNA: TGTGCCAGTAGTGCGTCCGGGACAGGGCCGGGTCAGCCCCAGCATTTT
CDR3 protein: CASSASGTGPGQPQHF
J gene: TRBJ1-5
D gene: TRBD1
clone size: NA
V gene: TRBV19

CDR3 DNA: TGTGCCAGTACTAGACAGGGAAGTAATTCACCCCTCCACTTT
CDR3 protein: CASTRQGSNSPLHF
J gene: TRBJ1-6
D gene: TRBD1
clone size: NA
V gene: TRBV2

CDR3 DNA: TGTGCCAGCAGCTTATTGGTCGGCTACGAGCAGTACTTC
CDR3 protein: CASSLLVGYEQYF
J gene: TRBJ2-7
D gene: NA
clone size: NA
V gene: TRBV7-2

CDR3 DNA: TGCGCCAGCAGCCACAGCGGGAGGGCGAACACCGGGGAGCTGTTTTTT
CDR3 protein: CASSHSGRANTGELFF
J gene: TRBJ2-2
D gene: TRBD2
clone size: NA
V gene: TRBV4-1

CDR3 DNA: TGTGCCACTAGGGAGGATAGCGGCACAGATACGCAGTATTTT
CDR3 protein: CATREDSGTDTQYF
J gene: TRBJ2-3
D gene: NA
clone size: NA
V gene: TRBV2

CDR3 DNA: TGTGCCACCAGCAGGGGCGCTAGCGGGAGTTACGAGCAGTACTTC
CDR3 protein: CATSRGASGSYEQYF
J gene: TRBJ2-7
D gene: TRBD2
clone size: NA
V gene: TRBV15

CDR3 DNA: TGTGCCAGCAGCCAAGAAGAGGGTCCGGGACAGGCGCCCCAGTACTTC
CDR3 protein: CASSQEEGPGQAPQYF
J gene: TRBJ2-7
D gene: TRBD1
clone size: NA
V gene: TRBV4-2

CDR3 DNA: TGTGCCAGCAGCCTAACAGGGGATAGCGTCAATGAGCAGTTCTTC
CDR3 protein: CASSLTGDSVNEQFF
J gene: TRBJ2-1
D gene: TRBD1
clone size: NA
V gene: TRBV7-9

CDR3 DNA: TGCGCCAGCAGCTGGGGACTAGCGAACAATGAGCAGTTCTTC
CDR3 protein: CASSWGLANNEQFF
J gene: TRBJ2-1
D gene: TRBD2
clone size: once
V gene: TRBV5-1

CDR3 DNA: TGTGCCAGCAGCTTAGGTGCGGGTTCCTACGAGCAGTACTTC
CDR3 protein: CASSLGAGSYEQYF
J gene: TRBJ2-7
D gene: NA
clone size: NA
V gene: TRBV11-2

CDR3 DNA: TGTGCCAGTTCCGGACTGTTCAGCTACAATGAGCAGTTCTTC
CDR3 protein: CASSGLFSYNEQFF
J gene: TRBJ2-1
D gene: NA
clone size: NA
V gene: TRBV19

CDR3 DNA: TGTGCCAGCAGCTTAACGCGTCTAGTCTTGGCAGATACGCAGTATTTT
CDR3 protein: CASSLTRLVLADTQYF
J gene: TRBJ2-3
D gene: NA
clone size: NA
V gene: TRBV7-2

CDR3 DNA: TGTGCCAGTAGTATAGTGTTAGGACAGCACTATGGCTACACCTTC
CDR3 protein: CASSIVLGQHYGYTF
J gene: TRBJ1-2
D gene: NA
clone size: NA
V gene: TRBV19